A single TCR beta chain is shown here with its context. As processed by the authors: Estimation of nucleated cell counts was performed using reference gene primer amplification. The data were produced by immunoSEQ multiplex PCR, yet TCRdb's version contains in-frame clones alone and is incomplete. That table gives V, J and clone size, and the DNA gave D and trimming. The table lists approximately 26,000 clones, about 90% of them singletons, with more than 1.5% in the top ten. The data stem from a study of blood T cell repertoires in COVID-19. Study overall: From the United States, Italy and Spain came samples of acute and convalescent COVID-19. PBMCs, B-cell-depleted T cells, or T cells were the source of the cDNA or gDNA that made up the material.

The length of the CDR3 is 15 residues. Germline V gene lookup returns CDR1 MDHEN and CDR2 SYDVKM. V dropped 8 bases and J dropped 5 bases, with 19 bases sitting between them. Sequenced: peripheral blood. This chain connects TRBV28 to TRBJ2-1; D is ambiguous. This TCR was sampled from a woman aged 55-70 years with active COVID-19. CDR3 DNA sequence: TGTGCCAGCGGCCAAACCTGGGCAGGCAACAATGAGCAGTTCTTC. This codes for CASGQTWAGNNEQFF.